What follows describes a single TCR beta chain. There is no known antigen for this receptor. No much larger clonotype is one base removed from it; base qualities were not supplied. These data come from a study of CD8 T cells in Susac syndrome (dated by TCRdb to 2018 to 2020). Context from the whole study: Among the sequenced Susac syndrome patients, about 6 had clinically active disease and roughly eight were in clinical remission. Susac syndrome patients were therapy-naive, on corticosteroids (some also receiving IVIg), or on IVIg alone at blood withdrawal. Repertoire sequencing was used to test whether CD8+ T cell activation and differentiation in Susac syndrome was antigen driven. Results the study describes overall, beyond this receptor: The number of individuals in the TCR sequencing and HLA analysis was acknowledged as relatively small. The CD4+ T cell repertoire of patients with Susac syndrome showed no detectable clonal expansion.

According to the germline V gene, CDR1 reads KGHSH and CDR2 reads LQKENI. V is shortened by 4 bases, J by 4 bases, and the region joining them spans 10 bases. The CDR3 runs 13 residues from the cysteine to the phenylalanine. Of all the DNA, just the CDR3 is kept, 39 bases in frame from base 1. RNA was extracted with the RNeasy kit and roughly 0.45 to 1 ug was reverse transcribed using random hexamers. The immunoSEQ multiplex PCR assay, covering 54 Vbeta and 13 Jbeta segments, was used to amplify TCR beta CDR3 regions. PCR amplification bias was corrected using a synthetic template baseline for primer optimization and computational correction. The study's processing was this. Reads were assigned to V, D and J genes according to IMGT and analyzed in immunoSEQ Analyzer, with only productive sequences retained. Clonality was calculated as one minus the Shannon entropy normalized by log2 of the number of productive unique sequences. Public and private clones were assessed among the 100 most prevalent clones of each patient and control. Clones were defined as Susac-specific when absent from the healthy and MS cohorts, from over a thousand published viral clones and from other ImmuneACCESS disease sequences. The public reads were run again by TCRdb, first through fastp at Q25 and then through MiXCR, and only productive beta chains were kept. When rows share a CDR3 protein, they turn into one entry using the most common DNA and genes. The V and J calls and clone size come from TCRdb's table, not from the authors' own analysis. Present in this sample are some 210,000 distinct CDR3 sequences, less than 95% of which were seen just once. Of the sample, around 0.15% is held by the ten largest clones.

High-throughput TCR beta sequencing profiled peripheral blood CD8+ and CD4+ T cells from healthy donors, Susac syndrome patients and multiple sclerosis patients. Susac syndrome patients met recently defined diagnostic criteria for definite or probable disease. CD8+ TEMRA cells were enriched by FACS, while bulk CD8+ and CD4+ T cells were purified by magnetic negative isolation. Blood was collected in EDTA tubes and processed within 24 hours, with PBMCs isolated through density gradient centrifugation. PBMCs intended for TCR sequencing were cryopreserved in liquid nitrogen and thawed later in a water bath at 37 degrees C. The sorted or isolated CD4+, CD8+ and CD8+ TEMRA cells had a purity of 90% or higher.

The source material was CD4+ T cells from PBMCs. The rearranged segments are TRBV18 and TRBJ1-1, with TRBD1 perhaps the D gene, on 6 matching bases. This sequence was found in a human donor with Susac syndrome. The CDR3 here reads CASSQDRSTEAFF. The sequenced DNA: TGTGCCAGCTCACAGGACAGAAGCACTGAAGCTTTCTTT.